This TCR beta chain was recorded in a study of blood T cells in healthy people across ages. General study findings and limits: Any changes in expanded clonotypes were possibly confounded, as donor CMV status remained unknown.

Sample-barcoded 5' priming and a J-beta primer mix drove a second PCR of about 7 to 12 cycles. TCRdb processed the 5' RACE reads anew with MiXCR; each CDR3 protein has one entry. The sample records 1.8 million or so distinct CDR3 sequences, about 39% being singletons. Comments on this clonotype: The target antigen is unknown.

This CDR3 is 13 amino acids long. CDR1 SGHNT and CDR2 YENEEA come from the germline V gene. V lost 5 bases, J lost 5 bases, and 12 bases lay in between. The chain combines TRBV11-3 with TRBJ1-1, with D maybe TRBD1 (6 bases). The source material was blood. The sequence derives from a human donor in good health. The DNA of the CDR3 is TGTGCCAGCAGCCAAGACAGGATTACTGAAGCTTTCTTT. It codes for CASSQDRITEAFF.